Presented here are 25 T cell receptor beta chains from one specimen sequenced in a study of cytomegalovirus exposure and HLA in healthy donors. The PCR contained 60 Vbeta and 13 Jbeta primers. Clones were sequenced by immunoSEQ multiplex PCR, and TCRdb holds only the in-frame ones, with some missing. The profile shows around 170,000 clones, around 79% of them singletons. The sample comprised PBMCs. Receptor source: a woman aged 50 to 60 in good health and CMV-seronegative.

This chain links TRBV28 with TRBJ2-5; 11 positions agree with TRBD2. Germline lookup yields CDR1 MDHEN and CDR2 SYDVKM. The CDR3 is 16 residues long. After removal of 3 bases from V and 1 base from J, the junction contained 4 bases not matched to a gene. As DNA, the CDR3 is TGTGCCAGCAGTTTCCTACTAGCGGGAGTCCAAGAGACCCAGTACTTC. Its translation: CASSFLLAGVQETQYF.

The V call is TRBV7-9, the J call TRBJ2-5; 8 bases fit TRBD1. The V and J ends lost 6 bases and 4 bases, in that order; junction bases with no gene match: 7. Looked up from germline, CDR1 is SEHNR and CDR2 is FQNEAQ (reference sequence). This CDR3 comprises 14 residues. CDR3 sequence reads: CASSPGQGGETQYF. CDR3 sequence (DNA): TGTGCCAGCAGTCCAGGACAGGGTGGAGAGACCCAGTACTTC.

This chain uses TRBV6-1 with TRBJ1-1; TRBD1 matches 9 bases. CDR1 is MNHNS, CDR2 SASEGT, per germline. Trimming removed 6 bases from V and 1 base from J; junction bases left unmatched: 6. The CDR3 extends over 15 amino acids. CDR3 protein: CASRYRDRENTEAFF. The DNA for the CDR3 is TGTGCCAGCAGATACCGGGACAGGGAGAACACTGAAGCTTTCTTT.

This clone was observed a few times. The gene calls are TRBV16 and TRBJ1-1, with 8 bases lining up with TRBD1. This CDR3 region has 15 residues. Germline loops: CDR1 KGHSY, CDR2 FQNENV. V was clipped by 0 bases and J by 4 bases; unmatched bases: 4. This CDR3 reads CASSQSSRGLTEAFF. CDR3 DNA sequence: TGTGCCAGCAGCCAATCTTCCAGGGGGCTCACTGAAGCTTTCTTT.

V and J are TRBV5-4 and TRBJ2-5; TRBD2 agrees at 7 bases. The J call may be incorrect, as the DNA end agrees better with TRBJ2-7. The germline gives CDR1 SGHNT, CDR2 YYREEE (reference sequence). This CDR3 comprises 15 residues. The CDR3 coding sequence is TGTGCCAGCAGCCCAGGACTAGGAAGTGGTATCGAGCAGTACTTC. This gives the protein CASSPGLGSGIEQYF.

This chain links TRBV5-1 with TRBJ2-5, with TRBD2 matching 8 bases. Looked up from germline, CDR1 is SGHRS and CDR2 is YFSETQ. The CDR3 totals 17 residues. V shed 0 bases and J 4 bases; nucleotides not matched to a gene: 11. As DNA, the CDR3 is TGCGCCAGCAGCTTGGCACCGGGAGGGCCGTTCGGAGAGACCCAGTACTTC. Its translation is CASSLAPGGPFGETQYF.

This chain links TRBV28 with TRBJ2-2; perhaps TRBD1 as D (6 bases). This CDR3 is built from 17 residues. The V end lost 5 bases, the J end lost 4 bases, and 20 bases lay between the germline ends. From germline, CDR1 is MDHEN and CDR2 SYDVKM. CDR3 loop: CASSPRDLRGGTGELFF. The CDR3 DNA reads as TGTGCCAGCAGTCCCCGGGACCTACGAGGGGGCACCGGGGAGCTGTTTTTT. Filled out from reference TRBV28 and TRBJ2-2, the complete variable domain reads DVKVTQSSRYLVKRTGEKVFLECVQDMDHENMFWYRQDPGLGLRLIYFSYDVKMKEKGDIPEGYSVSREKKERFSLILESASTNQTSMYLCASSPRDLRGGTGELFFGEGSRLTVL.

The chain couples TRBV28 to TRBJ2-1, with 8 nucleotides matching TRBD2. V was clipped by 7 bases and J by 9 bases; unmatched bases: 11. This CDR3 region has 14 residues. Germline CDR1 reads MDHEN; CDR2 reads SYDVKM. Here the CDR3 DNA reads TGTGCCAGCACCCTTCCGGGGAGCGGGGGTGAGCAGTTCTTC. Amino acids: CASTLPGSGGEQFF.

Comment on this clone: Other nucleotide sequences from this sample produce the same CDR3. The chain links TRBV5-1 to TRBJ2-3; the D is unclear. V lost 0 bases and J lost 1, with 9 bases in between. CDR3 length: 15 amino acids. CDR1 is SGHRS, CDR2 YFSETQ, per germline. DNA for the CDR3: TGCGCCAGCAGCTTGGGTGCGGCCCGCACAGATACGCAGTATTTT. The encoded protein is CASSLGAARTDTQYF.

The chain is built from TRBV7-9 and TRBJ1-3; D uncertain. V lost 2 bases, J lost 0 bases, and 14 bases lay in between. The germline V gene encodes CDR1 SEHNR and CDR2 FQNEAQ (reference sequence). This CDR3 contains 17 residues. CDR3 DNA sequence: TGTGCCAGCAGCTTACCCCGGGTCCAACTCTCTGGAAACACCATATATTTT. It encodes CASSLPRVQLSGNTIYF.

This chain uses TRBV5-1 with TRBJ2-4; 10 nucleotides match TRBD1. The V segment lost 0 bases and the J segment 4 bases; nucleotides outside the gene matches: 7. CDR1 and CDR2 (germline): SGHRS, YFSETQ. This CDR3 has 17 residues. The CDR3 sequence is CASSLGGQGTLKNIQYF. CDR3 nucleotides: TGCGCCAGCAGCTTGGGGGGACAGGGGACCCTTAAAAACATTCAGTACTTC.

This clone was found once. The chain joins TRBV15 to TRBJ1-5; possible D gene TRBD1, 6 bases. Germline V gene sequence: CDR1 LNHNV, CDR2 YYDKDF (reference sequence). There are 15 residues in the CDR3. V was cut by 5 bases and J by 0 bases, with 11 bases left in between. In DNA, the CDR3 is TGTGCCACCAGCCCGGACAGAAATAGCAATCAGCCCCAGCATTTT. Its translation: CATSPDRNSNQPQHF.

The chain couples TRBV2 to TRBJ1-1, with D possibly being TRBD1 (5 bases). Germline values: CDR1 SNHLY, CDR2 FYNNEI. This CDR3 comprises 13 residues. V was cut by 7 bases and J by 7 bases, with 16 bases left in between. CDR3 sequence reads: CASIPGKLDEAFF. In DNA, the CDR3 is TGTGCCAGCATCCCAGGGAAGCTGGATGAAGCTTTCTTT.

Details on this clone: The same CDR3 also results from other DNA sequences found in this sample. This chain uses TRBV28 with TRBJ2-2; unclear D gene. The CDR3 runs to 12 residues. Trimming took off 3 bases at V and 6 bases at J, with 5 bases between the two ends. CDR1 MDHEN and CDR2 SYDVKM come from the germline V gene. This CDR3 reads CASSFGPGELFF. CDR3 coding DNA: TGTGCCAGCAGTTTTGGCCCCGGGGAGCTGTTTTTT.

The chain links TRBV10-3 to TRBJ2-7; possibly TRBD1 for D (6 bases). The V end lost 5 bases, the J end lost 2 bases, and 7 bases lay between the germline ends. CDR1 and CDR2 from the germline V gene are ENHRY and SYGVKD. CDR3 size: 12 residues. CDR3 sequence: CAISQGPYEQYF. As DNA, the CDR3 is TGTGCCATCAGTCAGGGGCCCTACGAGCAGTACTTC.

The V gene is TRBV5-1, the J gene TRBJ2-7, with TRBD2 identical over 8 bases. Germline V CDR1 and CDR2: SGHRS, YFSETQ. With 5 bases clipped from V and 3 bases from J, the junction kept 4 bases outside the gene matches. The CDR3 consists of 13 residues. CDR3 coding DNA: TGCGCCAGCAGGTCTCTAGCGGGCTACGAGCAGTACTTC. The encoded protein is CASRSLAGYEQYF.

The V call is TRBV11-1, the J call TRBJ2-3, with 12 bases matching TRBD2. Germline V gives CDR1 SGHAT, CDR2 FQDESV (reference sequence). Unmatched junction bases numbered 2, after V lost 4 bases and J lost 3 bases. The CDR3 runs to 15 residues. The CDR3 DNA is TGTGCCAGCAGCTCAGGACTAGCGGGGACAGATACGCAGTATTTT. This sequence encodes CASSSGLAGTDTQYF.

A few counts support this clone. The rearrangement joins TRBV4-3 to TRBJ1-4; tentative D call: TRBD1 (5 bases). The CDR3 loop spans 17 amino acids. Trimming cost V 0 bases and J 0 bases, with 11 bases left between them. Germline V gene data show CDR1 as LGHNA and CDR2 as YSLEER. Here the CDR3 DNA reads TGCGCCAGCAGCCAAGATAGCGGGGCCTCAACTAATGAAAAACTGTTTTTT. As protein: CASSQDSGASTNEKLFF.

The chain is built from TRBV9 and TRBJ2-2; a possible D gene is TRBD1 (5 bases). Per the germline V gene, CDR1 is SGDLS and CDR2 is YYNGEE. The CDR3 loop spans 16 amino acids. Trimming cost V 0 bases and J 2 bases, with 11 bases left between them. DNA for the CDR3: TGTGCCAGCAGCGTAGCCGGAAGGGGCAACACCGGGGAGCTGTTTTTT. Encoded protein: CASSVAGRGNTGELFF. The full variable domain, with the rest looked up from reference TRBV9 and TRBJ2-2, is DSGVTQTPKHLITATGQRVTLRCSPRSGDLSVYWYQQSLDQGLQFLIQYYNGEERAKGNILERFSAQQFPDLHSELNLSSLELGDSALYFCASSVAGRGNTGELFFGEGSRLTVL.

This chain joins TRBV9 and TRBJ2-2, with a weak D call TRBD2 (6 bases). CDR3 length equals 14 residues. The ends were cut back, 3 bases at V and 2 bases at J, with 8 bases in the middle. The germline CDR1 and CDR2 sequences are SGDLS and YYNGEE. The CDR3 sequence is CASSAGTNTGELFF. The CDR3 bases are TGTGCCAGCAGCGCCGGGACTAACACCGGGGAGCTGTTTTTT.

This clone was counted between two and nine times. The gene calls are TRBV5-6 and TRBJ1-4; no definite D call. CDR3 length: 12 amino acids. Germline CDR1 reads SGHDT; CDR2 reads YYEEEE. The germline V and J ends were trimmed by 1 base and 8 bases, with 6 bases remaining between them. The CDR3 here is CASSLSSEKLFF. The CDR3 DNA reads as TGTGCCAGCAGCTTGTCGTCGGAAAAACTGTTTTTT.

This chain uses TRBV1 with TRBJ2-5; TRBD1 was called by the table and not checked on the DNA. The end of the DNA fits TRBJ2-7 better, so the J call may be wrong. TRBV1 is a recognized pseudogene. This CDR3 has 15 amino acids. The chain's CDR3 is CTSSPGGSSSYEQYF. The CDR3 DNA follows: TGCACCAGCAGCCCAGGGGGGTCAAGCTCCTACGAGCAGTACTTC.

V is TRBV7-3 and J is TRBJ1-1, with D possibly TRBD1 on 5 matching bases. CDR1 and CDR2 from the germline V gene are SGHTA and FQGTGA. CDR3 length: 14 residues. The V end was cut by 5 bases, the J end by 4 bases, with 14 bases between. The CDR3 spells CASSAGLEGTEAFF. The CDR3 DNA is TGTGCCAGCAGCGCGGGACTAGAGGGCACTGAAGCTTTCTTT.

This clone was counted between two and nine times. The V gene is TRBV6-5, the J gene TRBJ1-2; D perhaps matches TRBD1 (5 bases). The CDR3 runs to 12 residues. In germline, CDR1 is MNHEY, CDR2 SVGAGI. The CDR3, as DNA: TGTGCTGCTCTGGGGGGGGTCAATGGCTACACCTTC. Amino acids: CAALGGVNGYTF.

This chain joins TRBV7-2 and TRBJ1-3; possibly TRBD1 for D (5 bases). V was clipped by 1 base and J by 2 bases, with 12 bases between them. The CDR3 has 16 amino acids. Germline V gene lookup returns CDR1 SGHTA and CDR2 FQGNSA. The CDR3 nucleotides read TGTGCCAGCAGCTTAGGCCCAGACAGAACTGGAAACACCATATATTTT. Protein: CASSLGPDRTGNTIYF.